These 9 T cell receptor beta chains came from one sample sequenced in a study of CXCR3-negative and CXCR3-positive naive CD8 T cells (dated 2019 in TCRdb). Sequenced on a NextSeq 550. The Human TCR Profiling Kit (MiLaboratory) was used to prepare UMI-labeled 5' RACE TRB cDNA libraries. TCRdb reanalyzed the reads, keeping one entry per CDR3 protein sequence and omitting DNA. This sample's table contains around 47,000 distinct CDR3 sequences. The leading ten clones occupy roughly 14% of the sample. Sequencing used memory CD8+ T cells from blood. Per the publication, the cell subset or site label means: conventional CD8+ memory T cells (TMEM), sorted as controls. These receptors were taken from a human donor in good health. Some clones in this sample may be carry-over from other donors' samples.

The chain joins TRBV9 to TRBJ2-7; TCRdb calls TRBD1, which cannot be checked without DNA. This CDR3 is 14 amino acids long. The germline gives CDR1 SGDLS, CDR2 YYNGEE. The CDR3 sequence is CASSVGLRGPEQYF.

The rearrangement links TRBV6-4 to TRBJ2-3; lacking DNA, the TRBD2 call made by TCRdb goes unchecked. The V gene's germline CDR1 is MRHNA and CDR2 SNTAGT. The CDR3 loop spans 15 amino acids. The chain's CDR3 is CASSASGGATDTQYF.

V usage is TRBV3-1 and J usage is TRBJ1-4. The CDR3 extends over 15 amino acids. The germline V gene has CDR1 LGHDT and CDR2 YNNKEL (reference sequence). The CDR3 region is CASTQGLGGHEKLFF.

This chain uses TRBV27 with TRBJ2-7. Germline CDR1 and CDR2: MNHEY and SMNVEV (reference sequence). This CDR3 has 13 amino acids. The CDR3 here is CASSLAESGEQYF.

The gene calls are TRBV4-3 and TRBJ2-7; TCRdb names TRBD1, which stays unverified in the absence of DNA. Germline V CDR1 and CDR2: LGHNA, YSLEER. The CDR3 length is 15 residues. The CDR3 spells CASSQDRSGVYEQYF.

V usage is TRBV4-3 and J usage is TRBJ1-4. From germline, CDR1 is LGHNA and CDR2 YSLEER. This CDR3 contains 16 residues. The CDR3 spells CASSQGRGAGNEKLFF.

The CDR3 here is CSVERQAYNEQFF. The V gene is TRBV29-1, the J gene TRBJ2-1; TCRdb returns TRBD1, unconfirmable since there is no DNA. Germline V gene data show CDR1 as SQVTM and CDR2 as ANQGSEA. This CDR3 is 13 amino acids long.

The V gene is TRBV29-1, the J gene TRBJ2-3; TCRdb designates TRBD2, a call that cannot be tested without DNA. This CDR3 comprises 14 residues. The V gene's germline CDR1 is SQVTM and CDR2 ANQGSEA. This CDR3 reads CSVAGLASPDTQYF.

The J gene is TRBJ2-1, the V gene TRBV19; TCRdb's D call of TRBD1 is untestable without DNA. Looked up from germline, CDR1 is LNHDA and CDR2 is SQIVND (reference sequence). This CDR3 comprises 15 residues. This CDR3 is CASRIMTGVSNEQFF.